This T cell receptor (beta chain) was captured in a study of somatic mutations in cytotoxic T cells in rheumatoid arthritis. This clone was detected once. Antigen: not known. Using immunoSEQ multiplex PCR, the repertoire was profiled, and TCRdb retains in-frame clones only, with some absent. The table records approximately 19,000 clones, approximately 80% of them present only once. Study-level findings and limits: Slight underrepresentation of TRBV07 in rheumatoid arthritis patients was not adjusted for multiple comparisons.

The CDR3 is 15 amino acids. The V gene end was trimmed by 11 bases and the J gene end by 0 bases; junction bases not matched to a gene: 10. Germline V gene lookup returns CDR1 ENHRY and CDR2 SYGVKD. The sequenced material came from CD8+ T cells sorted from blood. This TCR derives from an adult with rheumatoid arthritis. This chain links TRBV10-3 with TRBJ1-3, with 7 bases fitting TRBD1. The CDR3 sequence: CAGMDRNSSGNTIYF. DNA of the CDR3: TGTGCCGGGATGGACAGGAACTCCTCTGGAAACACCATATATTTT.